Sequencing of this T cell receptor beta chain was carried out in a study of blood T cells in healthy people across ages. Study-wide points: Estimates of total diversity, which came from one million sequenced T cells, were considered to be underestimates. No conclusive comparison of naive versus antigen-experienced cells was possible with unsorted PBMCs.

Alongside a J-beta primer mix, a sample-barcoded 5' primer served in a second PCR lasting roughly 6 to 11 cycles. From the 5' RACE reads, TCRdb called clonotypes with MiXCR, one entry per CDR3 protein. The repertoire holds 750,000 to 850,000 distinct CDR3 sequences, with 25% as singletons. V lost 3 bases to trimming and J lost 4 bases, with 18 bases between them. Germline-derived CDR1 and CDR2 are LGHNA and YSLEER. The CDR3 contains 16 residues. In regard to this clonotype: Its cognate antigen is unknown.

These same records also appear under a second study, on T cells of mothers and their children.

The rearrangement joins TRBV4-3 to TRBJ1-1; D ambiguous. Sequencing was done on a sample of blood. The clonotype was recovered from a boy aged 10-17 years in good health. CDR3 nucleotides: TGCGCCAGCAGCCAGAGTTGGACCAACCCGAGCACTGAAGCTTTCTTT. This codes for CASSQSWTNPSTEAFF.